This T cell receptor (beta chain) stems from a study of cytomegalovirus exposure and HLA in healthy donors. Study as a whole: Drawn from HLA-typed donors, around 85 million unique TCRs were held in an early data release. Overall study findings and caveats: Association with HLA alleles at 0.05 false discovery rate was found for around 15,000 TCR beta sequences in a later analysis. A link between a missense DCLRE1C variant and TCR beta V- and J-gene trimming emerged from a later analysis.

A note on this clone: The antigen remains unidentified.

The primer mix had 60 Vbeta and 13 Jbeta primers. Clones were sequenced by immunoSEQ multiplex PCR, and TCRdb holds only the in-frame ones, with some missing. The sample carries approximately 180,000 clones, 80% to 85% recorded once. Sequencing was done on a sample of PBMCs. This clonotype originated in a woman in her 40s in good health and CMV-seronegative.

The CDR3, as DNA: TGTGCCATCAGTGAGGGCAGCTCCTACAATGAGCAGTTCTTC. It codes for CAISEGSSYNEQFF. This chain connects TRBV10-3 to TRBJ2-1, with no clear D. Trimming removed 2 bases at V and 0 bases at J, with 5 bases between. Germline V CDR1 and CDR2: ENHRY, SYGVKD. The CDR3 loop spans 14 amino acids.